These 15 T cell receptor beta chains were sequenced from one sample in a study of T cells in Graves' hyperthyroidism and ophthalmopathy. Regions amplified from RNA transcripts were the TCR beta CDR3 regions. The TCR CDR3 first-round RT-PCR relied on the HTBI primer set. Each CDR3 protein gets one entry after TCRdb re-called the multiplex PCR reads with MiXCR. The table has some 740,000 distinct CDR3 sequences, 12% to 15% seen once. Sequencing was carried out using blood. The receptors stem from a woman aged 18-35 years with Graves' hyperthyroidism.

This clonotype occurred many times. This chain connects TRBV7-6 to TRBJ2-3; a possible D gene is TRBD2 (5 bases). Per the germline V gene, CDR1 is SGHVS and CDR2 is FNYEAQ. V was shortened by 3 bases and J by 6 bases, with 10 bases between the two germline ends. There are 13 residues in the CDR3. The CDR3 nucleotides are TGTGCCAGCAGCTTTTGGGAGTCCGATACGCAGTATTTT. It specifies CASSFWESDTQYF.

This clonotype was counted only a few times. The V and J genes are TRBV7-3 and TRBJ1-2, with D unresolved. Germline V gene lookup returns CDR1 SGHTA and CDR2 FQGTGA. Trimming removed 3 bases at V and 6 bases at J, with 8 bases between. CDR3 length: 12 amino acids. The CDR3 is CASSFNGHGYTF. The CDR3 DNA sequence: TGTGCCAGCAGCTTTAACGGGCATGGCTACACCTTC.

The chain joins TRBV11-2 to TRBJ2-2, with 8 bases lining up with TRBD1. Germline lookup yields CDR1 SGHAT and CDR2 FQNNGV. With V trimmed by 6 bases and J by 6 bases, 9 bases remained unmatched. The CDR3 runs to 15 residues. The CDR3 region has the DNA TGTGCCAGCAGTCAGGACAGGGCGTTTGCCGGGGAGCTGTTTTTT. It is translated as CASSQDRAFAGELFF.

This clonotype came up many times. The V and J genes are TRBV20-1 and TRBJ1-4, with no clear D. The germline V gene has CDR1 DFQATT and CDR2 SNEGSKA (reference sequence). V lost 1 base and J 5 bases, leaving 8 bases between the germline ends. This CDR3 contains 13 residues. The CDR3 DNA follows: TGCAGTGCTAGAGGGACCGGCAATGAAAAACTGTTTTTT. This translates into CSARGTGNEKLFF.

This clonotype has at least ten counts. This rearrangement joins TRBV12-3 or TRBV12-4 to TRBJ2-1; D is perhaps TRBD2 (6 bases). V was cut by 1 base and J by 4 bases, with 17 bases left in between. The CDR3 extends over 17 amino acids. The CDR3 coding sequence is TGTGCCAGCAGTTTAGGCAGGCTTGGCGGGATATACAATGAGCAGTTCTTC. This translates into CASSLGRLGGIYNEQFF.

This clonotype was picked up many times. The V call is TRBV27, the J call TRBJ1-1, with a possible D match to TRBD1 (5 bases). The length of the CDR3 is 13 residues. With 5 bases removed from V and 5 bases from J, the gap between germline ends came to 12 bases. CDR1 MNHEY and CDR2 SMNVEV come from the germline V gene (reference sequence). CDR3 protein: CASSRGTTTEAFF. The CDR3 DNA reads as TGTGCCAGCAGTAGAGGGACCACGACTGAAGCTTTCTTT.

This clonotype occurred many times. The chain uses TRBV12-3 or TRBV12-4 and TRBJ2-2, with 13 bases lining up with TRBD2. The CDR3 length is 15 residues. Losses at the gene ends were 5 bases for V and 6 bases for J; bases not matched to a gene: 3. Here the CDR3 reads CASSGTSGKAGELFF. The CDR3 nucleotides read TGTGCCAGCAGTGGGACTAGCGGGAAGGCCGGGGAGCTGTTTTTT.

J is TRBJ2-2 and V is TRBV15; TRBD1 is a possible D gene (6 bases). V shed 3 bases and J shed 2 bases, with 10 bases lying between them. Germline V gene sequence: CDR1 LNHNV, CDR2 YYDKDF (reference sequence). The CDR3 has 15 amino acids. CDR3 sequence (DNA): TGTGCCACCAGCAGCCGGACAGCTAACACCGGGGAGCTGTTTTTT. This gives the protein CATSSRTANTGELFF.

The V gene is TRBV20-1, the J gene TRBJ1-1, with unresolved D. The CDR3 totals 12 residues. Germline V lookup: CDR1 DFQATT, CDR2 SNEGSKA (reference sequence). The ends were cut back, 4 bases at V and 6 bases at J, with 12 bases in the middle. CDR3 region: CSATEVAAEAFF. The CDR3 bases are TGCAGTGCTACGGAAGTGGCAGCTGAAGCTTTCTTT.

This clonotype was recorded at least ten times. This chain joins TRBV5-1 and TRBJ2-7; 7 bases align to TRBD2. The CDR3 has 14 residues. J was trimmed by 3 bases and V by 4 bases; bases with no gene match: 7. The germline V gene has CDR1 SGHRS and CDR2 YFSETQ. CDR3 DNA sequence: TGCGCCAGCAGCATGGACCAGCGGGGCTACGAGCAGTACTTC. Translating it yields CASSMDQRGYEQYF.

A few counts support this clonotype. V usage is TRBV5-1 and J usage is TRBJ2-1, with D tentatively TRBD2 (6 bases). Germline V CDR1 and CDR2: SGHRS, YFSETQ. There are 18 residues in the CDR3. The V and J ends lost 0 bases and 2 bases respectively, with 18 bases between them. This CDR3 is CASSLGGSGGVAYNEQFF. CDR3 coding DNA: TGCGCCAGCAGCTTGGGCGGTAGCGGAGGAGTTGCCTACAATGAGCAGTTCTTC. Combining the CDR3 with reference TRBV5-1 and TRBJ2-1 gives the whole variable domain KAGVTQTPRYLIKTRGQQVTLSCSPISGHRSVSWYQQTPGQGLQFLFEYFSETQRNKGNFPGRFSGRQFSNSRSEMNVSTLELGDSALYLCASSLGGSGGVAYNEQFFGPGTRLTVL.

The sample holds many counts of this clonotype. V usage is TRBV5-1 and J usage is TRBJ2-7; 10 bases are a match to TRBD1. The trim removed 3 bases at V and 1 base at J, leaving 4 bases unmatched. The CDR3 totals 15 residues. Germline V lookup: CDR1 SGHRS, CDR2 YFSETQ. As DNA, the CDR3 is TGCGCCAGCAGCTCTAGGGGACAGGGGTCCTACGAGCAGTACTTC. Translation: CASSSRGQGSYEQYF.

In this sample, this clonotype turned up many times. This chain joins TRBV30 and TRBJ2-1; 15 bases match TRBD2. The CDR3 has 16 residues. The junction had 2 bases not matched to a gene; V was cut back by 3 bases and J by 2 bases. Germline values: CDR1 GTSNPN, CDR2 SVGIG (reference sequence). CDR3 nucleotides: TGTGCCTGGAGAAGGACTAGCGGGAGGGCCTACAATGAGCAGTTCTTC. This translates into CAWRRTSGRAYNEQFF.

Ten or more counts support this clonotype. For the CDR3, the DNA is TGTGCCAGCCTACCAGGGGGGTATAGCAATCAGCCCCAGCATTTT. Amino acid sequence: CASLPGGYSNQPQHF. The genes are TRBV2 and TRBJ1-5; 7 nucleotides line up with TRBD1. J was trimmed by 0 bases and V by 8 bases; bases with no gene match: 7. This CDR3 contains 15 residues. Germline V gene data show CDR1 as SNHLY and CDR2 as FYNNEI.

This clonotype has ten or more counts. The J gene is TRBJ2-7, the V gene TRBV7-2, with D possibly called TRBD1 or TRBD2 (6 bases each). The CDR3 runs 17 residues. Germline V gene lookup returns CDR1 SGHTA and CDR2 FQGNSA. The germline V and J ends were trimmed by 3 bases and 0 bases, with 18 bases remaining between them. Here the CDR3 DNA reads TGTGCCAGCAGCTTGTGGGACTGGGGGCAGAACTCCTACGAGCAGTACTTC. Amino acids: CASSLWDWGQNSYEQYF.